This T cell receptor (beta chain) was sequenced in a study of cytomegalovirus exposure and HLA in healthy donors. Study findings and constraints: Apart from CMV serostatus, no immune exposure information was available. Later on, a genetic analysis was performed. It linked a missense variant in DCLRE1C with V- and J-gene trimming of TCR beta.

Vbeta (60) and Jbeta (13) primers were used in the PCR. Authors' data handling: The authors later counted about 80 million unique TCR beta chains, some 9.9 million of them shared. Sequenced by immunoSEQ multiplex PCR; TCRdb stores in-frame clones only, minus some. V and J calls and clone size are given by that table; D and trimming were obtained from the DNA. The data show about 110,000 clones, 65% to 80% seen once. The germline CDR1 and CDR2 sequences are SQVTM and ANQGSEA. The CDR3 is made up of 13 amino acids. The V segment lost 7 bases and the J segment 8 bases; nucleotides outside the gene matches: 10. On this clone: Its antigen is currently unknown.

The sequence derives from a female donor in good health and CMV-seropositive. The rearrangement uses TRBV29-1 and TRBJ1-2; 10 bases fit TRBD1. Sequencing input: PBMCs. This chain's CDR3 is CSASTGGPGGYTF. CDR3 nucleotide sequence: TGCAGCGCTTCGACAGGGGGCCCTGGCGGCTACACCTTC.